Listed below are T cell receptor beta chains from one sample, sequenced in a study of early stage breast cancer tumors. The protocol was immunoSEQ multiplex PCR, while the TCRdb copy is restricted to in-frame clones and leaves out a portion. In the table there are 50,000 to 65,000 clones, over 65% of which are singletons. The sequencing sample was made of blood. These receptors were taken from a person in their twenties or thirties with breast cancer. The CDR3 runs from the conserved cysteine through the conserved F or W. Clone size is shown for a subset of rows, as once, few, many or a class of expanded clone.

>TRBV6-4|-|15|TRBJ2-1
CASSERQGAYNEQFF
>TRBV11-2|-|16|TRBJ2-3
CASSLGLNTFTDTQYF
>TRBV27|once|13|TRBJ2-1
CASTLGDLNEQFF
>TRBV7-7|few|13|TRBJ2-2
CASSPSGPGELFF
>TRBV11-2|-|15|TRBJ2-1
CASRPIRGIANEQFF
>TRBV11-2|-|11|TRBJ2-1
CASSLIHEQFF
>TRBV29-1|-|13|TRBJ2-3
CSVEGQVTDTQYF
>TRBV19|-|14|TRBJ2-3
CASSIWQGTDTQYF
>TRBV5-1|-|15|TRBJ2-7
CASSLTRQQGAVQYF
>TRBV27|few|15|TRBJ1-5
CASSLWGTGDQPQHF
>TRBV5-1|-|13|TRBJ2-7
CASSLVEGYEQYF
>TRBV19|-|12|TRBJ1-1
CASSADISEAFF
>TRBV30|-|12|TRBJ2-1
CAWTGGGNEQFF
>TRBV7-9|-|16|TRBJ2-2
CASSLGLAGGAGELFF
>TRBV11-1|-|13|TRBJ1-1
CASSLALNTEAFF
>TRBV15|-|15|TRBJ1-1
CATSRETTGRTEAFF
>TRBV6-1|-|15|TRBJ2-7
CASSVTSGTSYEQYF
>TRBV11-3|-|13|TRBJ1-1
CASSLGTANEAFF
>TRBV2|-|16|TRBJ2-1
CASSARAGRANNEQFF
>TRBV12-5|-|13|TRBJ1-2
CASGLVEIYGYTF
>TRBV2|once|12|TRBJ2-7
CASNPEAYEQYF
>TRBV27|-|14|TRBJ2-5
CASSLQGSQETQYF
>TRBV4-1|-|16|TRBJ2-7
CASSQDLREGWNEQYF
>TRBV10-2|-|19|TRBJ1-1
CASSGPGGRGFTMNTEAFF
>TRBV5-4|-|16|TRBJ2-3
CASSLDGGMVGDTQYF
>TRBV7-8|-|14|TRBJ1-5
CASSLERGNQPQHF
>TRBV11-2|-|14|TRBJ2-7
CASSLTGGGYEQYF
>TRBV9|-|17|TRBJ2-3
CASSVEEGGRRTDTQYF
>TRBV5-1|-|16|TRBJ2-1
CASSPMGPNSYNEQFF
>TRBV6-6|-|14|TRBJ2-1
CASTLTSGYNEQFF
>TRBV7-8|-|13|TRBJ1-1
CASSLGTAVEAFF
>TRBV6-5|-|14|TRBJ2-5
CASSPVGTAETQYF
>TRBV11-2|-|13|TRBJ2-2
CASSSRVTGELFF
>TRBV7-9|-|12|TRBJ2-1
CASSQTGERRFF
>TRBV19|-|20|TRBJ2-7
CASSIKIRGLAGVRSYEQYF
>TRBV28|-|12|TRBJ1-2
CASTQGNYGYTF
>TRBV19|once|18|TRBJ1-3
CASSLLGQGMISGNTIYF